The subject of this entry is one T cell receptor (beta chain). The data were taken from a study of CD8 T cells in Susac syndrome. Random hexamers were used to reverse transcribe the RNA input (roughly 0.5 to 1 ug). One entry per CDR3 protein, called by TCRdb with MiXCR from the immunoSEQ multiplex PCR reads. The sample consists of 70,000 to 100,000 distinct CDR3 sequences, approximately 96% of them appearing once. CDR1 is SGDLS and CDR2 is YYNGEE in the germline V gene. V was shortened by 0 bases and J by 0 bases, with 7 bases between the two germline ends. The CDR3 is made up of 15 amino acids. The chain uses TRBV9 and TRBJ2-1, with D hard to call. The specimen sequenced was CD8+ T cells from PBMCs. The source is a human donor with Susac syndrome. In DNA, the CDR3 is TGTGCCAGCAGCGTAGGTGATTACTCCTACAATGAGCAGTTCTTC. Its protein is CASSVGDYSYNEQFF.